This T cell receptor (beta chain) is drawn from a study of monozygotic twins with inflammatory bowel disease. Study-wide points: Patients with IBD had less TCRbeta diversity (inverse Simpson) than their healthy co-twins. IBD patients shared fewer clonotypes with others than healthy twins, especially with disease activity.

Around 3,600 ng of total RNA went into each TCR library. TCRdb re-called the 5' RACE reads and shows each CDR3 protein once, DNA omitted. This listing includes around 380,000 distinct CDR3 sequences. Comment on this clonotype: Antigen specificity is unknown.

The CDR3 loop spans 17 amino acids. Germline V gives CDR1 SGHAT, CDR2 FQNNGV. The source material was blood. The source is a human donor with ulcerative colitis or Crohn's disease, or a healthy co-twin of an affected twin (not recorded which). V and J are TRBV11-2 and TRBJ2-3; TCRdb names TRBD2, which stays unverified in the absence of DNA. The CDR3 here is CASSFRMGLDVFSTQYF.